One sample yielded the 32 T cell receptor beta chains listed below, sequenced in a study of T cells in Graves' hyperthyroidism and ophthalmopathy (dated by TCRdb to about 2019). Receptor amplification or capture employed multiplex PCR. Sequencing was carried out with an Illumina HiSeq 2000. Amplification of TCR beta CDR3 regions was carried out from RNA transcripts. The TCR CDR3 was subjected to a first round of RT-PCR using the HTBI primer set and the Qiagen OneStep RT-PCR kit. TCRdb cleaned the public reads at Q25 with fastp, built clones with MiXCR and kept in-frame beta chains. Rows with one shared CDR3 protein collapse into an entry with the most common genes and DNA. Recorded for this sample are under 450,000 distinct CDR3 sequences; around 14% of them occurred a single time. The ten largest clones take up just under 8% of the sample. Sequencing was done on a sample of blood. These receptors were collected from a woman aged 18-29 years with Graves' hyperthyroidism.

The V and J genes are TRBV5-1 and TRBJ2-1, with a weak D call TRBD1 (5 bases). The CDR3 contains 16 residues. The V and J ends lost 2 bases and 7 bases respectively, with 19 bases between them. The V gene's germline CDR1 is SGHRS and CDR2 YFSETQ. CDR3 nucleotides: TGCGCCAGCAGCTTTATCACTGGGCAGGGATCGAATGAGCAGTTCTTC. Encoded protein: CASSFITGQGSNEQFF. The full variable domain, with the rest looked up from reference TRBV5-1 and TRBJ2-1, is KAGVTQTPRYLIKTRGQQVTLSCSPISGHRSVSWYQQTPGQGLQFLFEYFSETQRNKGNFPGRFSGRQFSNSRSEMNVSTLELGDSALYLCASSFITGQGSNEQFFGPGTRLTVL.

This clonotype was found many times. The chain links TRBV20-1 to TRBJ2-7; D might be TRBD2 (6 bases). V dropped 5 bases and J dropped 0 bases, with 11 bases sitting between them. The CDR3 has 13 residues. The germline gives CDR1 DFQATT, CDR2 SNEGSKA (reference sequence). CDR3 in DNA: TGCAGTGCTTCGGGGGTATTCTCCTACGAGCAGTACTTC. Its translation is CSASGVFSYEQYF.

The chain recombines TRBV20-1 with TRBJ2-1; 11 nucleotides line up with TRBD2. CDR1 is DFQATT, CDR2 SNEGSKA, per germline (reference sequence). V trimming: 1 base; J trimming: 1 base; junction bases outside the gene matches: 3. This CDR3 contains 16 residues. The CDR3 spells CSARATSGGSYNEQFF. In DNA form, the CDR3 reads TGCAGTGCTAGAGCCACTAGCGGGGGATCCTACAATGAGCAGTTCTTC.

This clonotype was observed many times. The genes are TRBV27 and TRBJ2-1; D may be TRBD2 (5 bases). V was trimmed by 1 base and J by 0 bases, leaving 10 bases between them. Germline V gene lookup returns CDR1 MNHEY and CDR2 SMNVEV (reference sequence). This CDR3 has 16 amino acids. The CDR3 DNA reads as TGTGCCAGCAGTTTATACGGGATTAGCTCCTACAATGAGCAGTTCTTC. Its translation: CASSLYGISSYNEQFF.

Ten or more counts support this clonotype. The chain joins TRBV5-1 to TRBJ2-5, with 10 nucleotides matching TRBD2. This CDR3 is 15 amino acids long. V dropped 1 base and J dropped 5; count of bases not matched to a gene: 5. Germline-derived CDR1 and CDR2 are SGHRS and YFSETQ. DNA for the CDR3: TGCGCCAGCAGCTTGTACTCTAGCGGGAGTGAGACCCAGTACTTC. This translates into CASSLYSSGSETQYF.

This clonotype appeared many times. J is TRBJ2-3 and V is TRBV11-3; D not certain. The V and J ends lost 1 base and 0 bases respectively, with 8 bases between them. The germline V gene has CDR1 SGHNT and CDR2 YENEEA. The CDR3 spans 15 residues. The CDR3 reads CASSLGAGSTDTQYF. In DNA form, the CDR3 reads TGTGCCAGCAGCTTAGGGGCCGGGAGCACAGATACGCAGTATTTT.

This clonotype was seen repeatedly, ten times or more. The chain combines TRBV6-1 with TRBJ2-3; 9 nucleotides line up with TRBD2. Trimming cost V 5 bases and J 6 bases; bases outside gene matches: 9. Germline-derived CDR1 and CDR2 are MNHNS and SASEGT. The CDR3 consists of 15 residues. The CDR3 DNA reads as TGTGCCAGCAGTATCCATAGCGGGGGCCCCGATACGCAGTATTTT. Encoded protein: CASSIHSGGPDTQYF.

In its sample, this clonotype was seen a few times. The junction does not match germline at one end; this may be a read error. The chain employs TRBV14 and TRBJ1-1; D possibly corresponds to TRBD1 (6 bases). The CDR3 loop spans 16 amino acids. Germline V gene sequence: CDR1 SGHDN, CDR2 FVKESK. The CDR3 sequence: CASNQVGQGRSTEAFF. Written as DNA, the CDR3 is TGTGCCAGCAACCAAGTAGGGCAGGGGAGGAGCACTGAAGCTTTCTTT.

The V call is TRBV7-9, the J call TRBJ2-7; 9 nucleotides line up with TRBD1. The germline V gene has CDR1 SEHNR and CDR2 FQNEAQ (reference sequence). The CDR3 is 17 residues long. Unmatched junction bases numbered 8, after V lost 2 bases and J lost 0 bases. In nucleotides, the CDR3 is TGTGCCAGCAGCTTATTTAGGGGACAGGGAAGCTCCTACGAGCAGTACTTC. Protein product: CASSLFRGQGSSYEQYF.

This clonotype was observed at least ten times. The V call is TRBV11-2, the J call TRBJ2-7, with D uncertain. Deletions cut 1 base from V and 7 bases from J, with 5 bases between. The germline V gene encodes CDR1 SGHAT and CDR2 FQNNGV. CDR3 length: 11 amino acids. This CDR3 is CASSLAEEQYF. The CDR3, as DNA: TGTGCCAGCAGCTTAGCCGAGGAGCAGTACTTC.

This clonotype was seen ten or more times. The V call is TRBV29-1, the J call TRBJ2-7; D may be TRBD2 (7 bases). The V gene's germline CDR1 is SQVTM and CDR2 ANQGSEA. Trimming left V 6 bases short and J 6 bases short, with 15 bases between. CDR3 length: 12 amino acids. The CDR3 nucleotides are TGCAGCGTACACGGGGGGCCGGGCGAGCAGTACTTC. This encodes CSVHGGPGEQYF.

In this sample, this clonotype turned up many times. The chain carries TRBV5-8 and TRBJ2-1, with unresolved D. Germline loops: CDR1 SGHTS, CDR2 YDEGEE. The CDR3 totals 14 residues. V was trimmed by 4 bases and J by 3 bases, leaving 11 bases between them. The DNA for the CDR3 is TGTGCCAGCAGCCTCCGGGCCCACTACAATGAGCAGTTCTTC. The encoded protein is CASSLRAHYNEQFF.

CDR3 protein: CAISEGGAGNIQYF. The CDR3 DNA reads as TGTGCCATCAGTGAAGGGGGGGCGGGGAACATTCAGTACTTC. This rearrangement joins TRBV10-3 to TRBJ2-4, with D possibly TRBD2 on 7 matching bases. CDR1 and CDR2 from the germline V gene are ENHRY and SYGVKD. The V end was cut by 3 bases, the J end by 7 bases, with 13 bases between. CDR3 length equals 14 residues.

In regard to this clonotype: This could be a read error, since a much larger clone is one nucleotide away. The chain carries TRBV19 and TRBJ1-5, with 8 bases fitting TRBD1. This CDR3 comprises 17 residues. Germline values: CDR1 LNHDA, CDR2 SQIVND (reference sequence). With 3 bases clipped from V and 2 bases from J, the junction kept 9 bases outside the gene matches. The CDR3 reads CASSIIRGTGRNQPQHF. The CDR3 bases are TGTGCCAGTAGTATCATCAGAGGGACAGGCCGCAATCAGCCCCAGCATTTT.

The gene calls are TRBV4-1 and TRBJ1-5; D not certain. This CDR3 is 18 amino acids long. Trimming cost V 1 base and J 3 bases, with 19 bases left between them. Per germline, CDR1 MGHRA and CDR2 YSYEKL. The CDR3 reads CASSQVGLGRRYNQPQHF. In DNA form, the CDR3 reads TGCGCCAGCAGCCAAGTGGGATTAGGGAGGCGGTACAATCAGCCCCAGCATTTT.

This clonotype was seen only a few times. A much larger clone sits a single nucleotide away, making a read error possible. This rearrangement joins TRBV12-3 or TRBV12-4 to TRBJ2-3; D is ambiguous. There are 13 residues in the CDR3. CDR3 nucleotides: TGTGCCTGCAGTTTGGCTGTAGGGGATACGCAGTATTTT. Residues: CACSLAVGDTQYF.

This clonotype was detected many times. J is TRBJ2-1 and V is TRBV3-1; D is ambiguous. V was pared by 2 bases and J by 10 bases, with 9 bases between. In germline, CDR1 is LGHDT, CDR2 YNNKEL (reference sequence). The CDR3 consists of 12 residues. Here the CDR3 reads CASSQYVGEQFF. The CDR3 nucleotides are TGTGCCAGCAGCCAATATGTCGGGGAGCAGTTCTTC.

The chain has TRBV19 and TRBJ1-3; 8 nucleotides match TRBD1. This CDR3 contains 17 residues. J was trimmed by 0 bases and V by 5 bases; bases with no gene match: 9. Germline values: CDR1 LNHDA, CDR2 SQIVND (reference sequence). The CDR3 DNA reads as TGTGCCAGTAGTCCCGGAGCAGGGGGCATCTCTGGAAACACCATATATTTT. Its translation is CASSPGAGGISGNTIYF.

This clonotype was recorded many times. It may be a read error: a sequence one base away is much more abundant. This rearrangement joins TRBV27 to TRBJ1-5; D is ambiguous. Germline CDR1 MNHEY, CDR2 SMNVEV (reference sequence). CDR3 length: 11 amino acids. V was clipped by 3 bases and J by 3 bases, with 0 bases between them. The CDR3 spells CASSFNQPQHF. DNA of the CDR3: TGTGCCAGCAGTTTCAATCAGCCCCAGCATTTT.

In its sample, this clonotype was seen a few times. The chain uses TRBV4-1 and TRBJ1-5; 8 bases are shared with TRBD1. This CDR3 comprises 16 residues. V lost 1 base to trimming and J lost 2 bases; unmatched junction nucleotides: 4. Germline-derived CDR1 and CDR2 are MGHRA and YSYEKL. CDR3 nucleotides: TGCGCCAGCAGCCAAGGTCCGACAGGGGGCAATCAGCCCCAGCATTTT. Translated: CASSQGPTGGNQPQHF.

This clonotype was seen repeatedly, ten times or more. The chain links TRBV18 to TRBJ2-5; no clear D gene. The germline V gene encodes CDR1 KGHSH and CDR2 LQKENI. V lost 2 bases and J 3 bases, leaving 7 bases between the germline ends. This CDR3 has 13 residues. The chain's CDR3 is CASSPIQEETQYF. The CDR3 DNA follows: TGTGCCAGCTCACCAATTCAGGAAGAGACCCAGTACTTC. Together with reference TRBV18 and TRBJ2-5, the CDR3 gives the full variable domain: NAGVMQNPRHLVRRRGQEARLRCSPMKGHSHVYWYRQLPEEGLKFMVYLQKENIIDESGMPKERFSAEFPKEGPSILRIQQVVRGDSAAYFCASSPIQEETQYFGPGTRLLVL.

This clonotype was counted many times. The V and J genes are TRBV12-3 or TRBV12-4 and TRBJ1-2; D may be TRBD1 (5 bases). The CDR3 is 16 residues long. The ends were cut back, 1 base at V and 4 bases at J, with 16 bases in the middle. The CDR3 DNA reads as TGTGCCAGCAGTTTAGAAAGGGACTCCGATCGCTATGGCTACACCTTC. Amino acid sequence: CASSLERDSDRYGYTF.

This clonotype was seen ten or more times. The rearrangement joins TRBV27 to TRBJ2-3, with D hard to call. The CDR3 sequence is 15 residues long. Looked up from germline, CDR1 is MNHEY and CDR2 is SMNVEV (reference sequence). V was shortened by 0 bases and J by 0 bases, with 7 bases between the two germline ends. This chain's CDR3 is CASSLSAASTDTQYF. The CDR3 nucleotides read TGTGCCAGCAGTTTATCGGCAGCTAGCACAGATACGCAGTATTTT.

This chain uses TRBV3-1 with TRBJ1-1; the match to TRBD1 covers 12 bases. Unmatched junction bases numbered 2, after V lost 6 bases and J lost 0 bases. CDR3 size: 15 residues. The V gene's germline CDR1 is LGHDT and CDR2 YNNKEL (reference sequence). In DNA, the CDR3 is TGTGCCAGCAGTGGGACAGGGGGCCTGAACACTGAAGCTTTCTTT. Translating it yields CASSGTGGLNTEAFF.

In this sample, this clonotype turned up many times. The CDR3 here is CASSAGTGKWTDTQYF. Written as DNA, the CDR3 is TGTGCCAGCAGCGCCGGGACAGGGAAGTGGACAGATACGCAGTATTTT. V gene TRBV7-3 combines with J gene TRBJ2-3; 9 bases are shared with TRBD1. The CDR3 is made up of 16 amino acids. Germline V gene sequence: CDR1 SGHTA, CDR2 FQGTGA. Trimming at V came to 5 bases and at J to 3 bases, leaving 9 bases not matched to a gene. Complete variable domain (other parts from reference TRBV7-3 and TRBJ2-3): GAGVSQTPSNKVTEKGKYVELRCDPISGHTALYWYRQSLGQGPEFLIYFQGTGAADDSGLPNDRFFAVRPEGSVSTLKIQRTERGDSAVYLCASSAGTGKWTDTQYFGPGTRLTVL.

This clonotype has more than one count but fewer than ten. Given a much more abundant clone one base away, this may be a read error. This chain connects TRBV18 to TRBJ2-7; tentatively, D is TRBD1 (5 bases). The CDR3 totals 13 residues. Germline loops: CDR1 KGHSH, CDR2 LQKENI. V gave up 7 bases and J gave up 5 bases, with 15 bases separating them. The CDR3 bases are TGTGCCAGCTGCAGGGATCCCGCCCACGAGCAGTACTTC. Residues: CASCRDPAHEQYF.

CDR3 region: CASSARLEQFF. The CDR3 bases are TGTGCCAGCAGTGCCAGACTAGAGCAGTTCTTC. The rearrangement uses TRBV25-1 and TRBJ2-1; TRBD2 is a possible D gene (5 bases). V lost 4 bases to trimming and J lost 10 bases, with 8 bases between them. CDR1 is MGHDK, CDR2 SYGVNS, per germline. CDR3 length: 11 amino acids.

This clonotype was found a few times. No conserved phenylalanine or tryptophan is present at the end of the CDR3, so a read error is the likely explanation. The CDR3 DNA reads TGCGCCAGCAGCTTGGTAGCGGCAAACCAAGAGACCCAGTACTCC. Protein sequence: CASSLVAANQETQYS. The chain recombines TRBV5-1 with TRBJ2-5; possibly TRBD2 for D (6 bases). The CDR3 runs to 15 residues. V gave up 0 bases and J gave up 0 bases, with 9 bases separating them. Germline loops: CDR1 SGHRS, CDR2 YFSETQ.

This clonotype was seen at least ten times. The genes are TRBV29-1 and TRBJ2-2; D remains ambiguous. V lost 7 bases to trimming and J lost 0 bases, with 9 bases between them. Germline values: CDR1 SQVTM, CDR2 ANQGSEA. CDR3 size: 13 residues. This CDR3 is CSGLDPNTGELFF. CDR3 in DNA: TGCAGCGGCCTGGACCCGAACACCGGGGAGCTGTTTTTT.

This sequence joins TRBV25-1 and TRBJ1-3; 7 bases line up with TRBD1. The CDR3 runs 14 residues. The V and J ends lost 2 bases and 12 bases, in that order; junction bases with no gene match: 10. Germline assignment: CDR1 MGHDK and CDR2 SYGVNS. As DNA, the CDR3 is TGTGCCAGCAGTGAAGCCGGGACAGCGTATGGCATATATTTT. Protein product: CASSEAGTAYGIYF.

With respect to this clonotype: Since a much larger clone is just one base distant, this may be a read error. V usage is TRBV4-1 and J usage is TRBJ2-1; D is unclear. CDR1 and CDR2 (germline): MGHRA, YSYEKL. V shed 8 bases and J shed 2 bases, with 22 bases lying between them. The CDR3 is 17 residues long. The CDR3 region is CASGRFSQRFAYNEQFF. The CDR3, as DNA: TGCGCCAGCGGCCGATTTTCGCAGAGGTTTGCCTACAATGAGCAGTTCTTC.

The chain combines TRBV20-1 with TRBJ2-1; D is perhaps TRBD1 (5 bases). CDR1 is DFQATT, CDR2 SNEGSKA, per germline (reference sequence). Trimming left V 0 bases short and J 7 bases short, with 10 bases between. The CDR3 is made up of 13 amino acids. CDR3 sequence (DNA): TGCAGTGCTAGAGATGTGGGGCGGAATGAGCAGTTCTTC. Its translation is CSARDVGRNEQFF.